The 17 T cell receptor beta chains given below trace back to one sample, sequenced in a study of T cell repertoires in aging, cancer and after chemotherapy. Amplification of TCR beta used genomic DNA extracted from peripheral blood. TRB rearrangements spanning V, D and J were amplified using mixed TRB-A/B primers. From the multiplex PCR reads, TCRdb called clonotypes with MiXCR, one entry per CDR3 protein. The sample lists approximately 9,700 distinct CDR3 sequences, roughly a third occurring once. Sequencing was done on a sample of blood. The receptors were sampled from a human donor in good health.

This chain joins TRBV18 and TRBJ2-5; D is unresolved. Between the trimmed V and J ends, which lost 1 base and 5 bases, there was a span of 8 bases. Germline loops: CDR1 KGHSH, CDR2 LQKENI. The CDR3 runs 13 residues. CDR3 amino acids: CASSPLAWETQYF. CDR3 DNA: TGTGCCAGCTCACCACTGGCATGGGAGACCCAGTACTTC.

The rearrangement joins TRBV5-5 to TRBJ1-1, with a tentative D call TRBD1 (6 bases). Trimming pared 0 bases from V and 3 bases from J, leaving 6 bases between. The germline V gene has CDR1 SGHKS and CDR2 YYEKEE (reference sequence). The CDR3 contains 13 residues. The CDR3 sequence is CASSLDRDTEAFF. The DNA for the CDR3 is TGTGCCAGCAGCTTGGACAGGGACACTGAAGCTTTCTTT.

V is TRBV6-2 or TRBV6-3 and J is TRBJ1-5; D call uncertain. V lost 1 base, J lost 0 bases, and 10 bases lay in between. Germline V gene data show CDR1 as MNHEY and CDR2 as SVGEGT. CDR3 length: 16 amino acids. CDR3 sequence (DNA): TGTGCCAGCAGTTACTATGGGGTGGATAGCAATCAGCCCCAGCATTTT. It yields the protein CASSYYGVDSNQPQHF.

This rearrangement joins TRBV27 to TRBJ1-2; TRBD1 matches 8 bases. Germline CDR1 is MNHEY and CDR2 is SMNVEV (reference sequence). The trim removed 5 bases at V and 5 bases at J, leaving 4 bases unmatched. CDR3 length: 13 amino acids. The CDR3 loop is CASSNQGAYGYTF. As DNA, the CDR3 is TGTGCCAGCAGTAATCAGGGGGCGTATGGCTACACCTTC.

This clonotype is medium-sized (0.01 to 0.1%) within its sample. V and J are TRBV19 and TRBJ2-1; D remains unclear. With 6 bases removed from V and 5 bases from J, the gap between germline ends came to 11 bases. Per germline, CDR1 LNHDA and CDR2 SQIVND (reference sequence). The CDR3 contains 13 residues. The CDR3 loop reads CASSSLTNNEQFF. The CDR3 nucleotides read TGTGCCAGTAGCTCACTGACCAACAATGAGCAGTTCTTC.

This chain uses TRBV6-1 with TRBJ2-2; the match to TRBD1 covers 10 bases. The germline V gene encodes CDR1 MNHNS and CDR2 SASEGT. V lost 10 bases, J lost 4 bases, and 9 bases stayed unmatched. This CDR3 has 15 residues. CDR3 bases: TGTGCCACCCAGACAGGGGGCGTGGGCACCGGGGAGCTGTTTTTT. This encodes CATQTGGVGTGELFF.

In the case of this clonotype: This sequence may be a read error, since a much larger clone differs from it by one base. V and J are TRBV7-2 and TRBJ2-7, with 9 positions matching TRBD2. Trimming at V came to 7 bases and at J to 7 bases, leaving 14 bases not matched to a gene. The germline V gene has CDR1 SGHTA and CDR2 FQGNSA. The CDR3 spans 15 residues. The CDR3 DNA follows: TGTGCCAGCAACCAGGCGGGAGGGCCTTACAATGAGCAGTACTTC. Encoded protein: CASNQAGGPYNEQYF. The whole variable domain, filled in from reference TRBV7-2 and TRBJ2-7, reads GAGVSQSPSNKVTEKGKDVELRCDPISGHTALYWYRQSLGQGLEFLIYFQGNSAPDKSGLPSDRFSAERTGGSVSTLTIQRTQQEDSAVYLCASNQAGGPYNEQYFGPGTRLTVT.

The chain uses TRBV11-3 and TRBJ1-5; perhaps TRBD1 as D (5 bases). The length of the CDR3 is 15 residues. Germline values: CDR1 SGHNT, CDR2 YENEEA. With 1 base removed from V and 5 bases from J, the gap between germline ends came to 12 bases. CDR3 residues: CASSLAPRGDQPQHF. The CDR3 DNA reads TGTGCCAGCAGCTTAGCGCCCCGGGGGGATCAGCCCCAGCATTTT.

This clonotype was recorded a few times. The rearrangement joins TRBV19 to TRBJ1-3; D ambiguous. The CDR3 spans 16 residues. CDR1 is LNHDA and CDR2 is SQIVND in the germline V gene (reference sequence). V shed 6 bases and J shed 0 bases, with 15 bases lying between them. The CDR3 DNA follows: TGTGCCAGTAGCCAGCCCCCCCATTACTCTGGAAACACCATATATTTT. Protein sequence: CASSQPPHYSGNTIYF. Full variable domain (missing parts from reference TRBV19 and TRBJ1-3): DGGITQSPKYLFRKEGQNVTLSCEQNLNHDAMYWYRQDPGQGLRLIYYSQIVNDFQKGDIAEGYSVSREKKESFPLTVTSAQKNPTAFYLCASSQPPHYSGNTIYFGEGSWLTVV.

This clonotype was counted once. The V call is TRBV11-3, the J call TRBJ2-1; a possible D gene is TRBD2 (6 bases). Trimming left V 0 bases short and J 8 bases short, with 14 bases between. The CDR3 is made up of 15 amino acids. Germline CDR1 is SGHNT and CDR2 is YENEEA. DNA of the CDR3: TGTGCCAGCAGCTTAGAGCGGGGCCAAAGGGATGAGCAGTTCTTC. Translating gives CASSLERGQRDEQFF.

In this sample, this clonotype turned up a few times. The V and J genes are TRBV19 and TRBJ1-5, with TRBD1 matching 9 bases. Germline CDR1 LNHDA, CDR2 SQIVND (reference sequence). Trimming cost V 6 bases and J 2 bases; bases outside gene matches: 11. The CDR3 contains 17 residues. In nucleotides, the CDR3 is TGTGCCAGTAGGGCCCTACGGACAGGGGTTCGCAATCAGCCCCAGCATTTT. Translating gives CASRALRTGVRNQPQHF. Looking up the rest from reference TRBV19 and TRBJ1-5 gives the full variable domain: DGGITQSPKYLFRKEGQNVTLSCEQNLNHDAMYWYRQDPGQGLRLIYYSQIVNDFQKGDIAEGYSVSREKKESFPLTVTSAQKNPTAFYLCASRALRTGVRNQPQHFGDGTRLSIL.

The V call is TRBV12-3 or TRBV12-4, the J call TRBJ1-5; 7 nucleotides agree with TRBD1. The CDR3 spans 16 residues. With 5 bases clipped from V and 2 bases from J, the junction kept 9 bases outside the gene matches. Here the CDR3 reads CASSLTQGMRNQPQHF. The CDR3 DNA is TGTGCCAGCAGTCTCACACAGGGGATGCGCAATCAGCCCCAGCATTTT.

This chain links TRBV12-3 or TRBV12-4 with TRBJ2-1, with TRBD2 matching over 14 bases. The CDR3 loop spans 16 amino acids. V lost 8 bases, J lost 5 bases, and 8 bases stayed unmatched. CDR3 DNA: TGTGCCAGCCGAAAGGGACTAGCGGGAGCCCACAATGAGCAGTTCTTC. Amino acid sequence: CASRKGLAGAHNEQFF.

This clonotype was observed a handful of times. The chain is built from TRBV10-3 and TRBJ2-1; 7 bases agree with TRBD2. The CDR3 spans 14 residues. The trim removed 3 bases at V and 6 bases at J, leaving 5 bases unmatched. Per germline, CDR1 ENHRY and CDR2 SYGVKD. The CDR3 DNA follows: TGTGCCATCAGTGATGGGAGGGGACTCAATGAGCAGTTCTTC. Translating it yields CAISDGRGLNEQFF.

Only a few counts were recorded for this clonotype. The V and J genes are TRBV6-1 and TRBJ2-7; no clear D. The V end was cut by 7 bases, the J end by 0 bases, with 16 bases between. This CDR3 region has 15 residues. Germline lookup yields CDR1 MNHNS and CDR2 SASEGT. CDR3 amino acids: CASTRRQASSYEQYF. For the CDR3, the DNA is TGTGCCAGCACCAGAAGGCAGGCTTCCTCCTACGAGCAGTACTTC.

This clonotype was picked up a small number of times. The CDR3 loop is CASSHSTQGRYGYTF. The DNA for the CDR3 is TGTGCCAGCAGCCATAGTACCCAGGGGAGGTATGGCTACACCTTC. The chain has TRBV12-3 or TRBV12-4 and TRBJ1-2, with D maybe TRBD1 (6 bases). This CDR3 is built from 15 residues. V gave up 6 bases and J gave up 5 bases, with 19 bases separating them.

This clonotype was detected only a few times. The rearrangement uses TRBV19 and TRBJ2-3, with 7 bases fitting TRBD1. V shed 3 bases, J shed 0 bases, and the junction held 6 bases outside the gene matches. The CDR3 spans 16 residues. Germline V gene lookup returns CDR1 LNHDA and CDR2 SQIVND (reference sequence). As DNA, the CDR3 is TGTGCCAGTAGTATTGGGACAGAATATAGCACAGATACGCAGTATTTT. This codes for CASSIGTEYSTDTQYF.